One and the same sample provided the 12 T cell receptor beta chains below, sequenced in a study of identical twins. TCRdb reanalysed the 5' RACE reads using MiXCR and keeps one entry per CDR3 protein. The sample contains about 190,000 distinct CDR3 sequences, less than 20% of which appear only once. These same data were also listed under a study on T cells expressing NK-cell markers.

Specimen: CD8+ T cells sorted from blood. The receptors derive from a woman between 18 and 29 years old in good health.

This clonotype showed up many times. This chain joins TRBV11-2 and TRBJ2-1; 7 positions match TRBD1. The CDR3 has 17 amino acids. Germline CDR1 and CDR2: SGHAT and FQNNGV. Losses at the gene ends were 2 bases for V and 7 bases for J; bases not matched to a gene: 14. The DNA of the CDR3 is TGTGCCAGCAGCTTAAGCTTTCGGGACAGAGGATTAAATGAGCAGTTCTTC. Encoded protein: CASSLSFRDRGLNEQFF.

In its sample, this clonotype was seen many times. The gene calls are TRBV7-9 and TRBJ2-7; D uncertain. The V end was cut by 3 bases, the J end by 5 bases, with 2 bases between. This CDR3 comprises 10 residues. Germline V CDR1 and CDR2: SEHNR, FQNEAQ (reference sequence). CDR3 nucleotides: TGTGCCAGCAGCTTGGACGAGCAGTACTTC. Translated, it gives CASSLDEQYF.

The chain is built from TRBV15 and TRBJ2-7; maybe TRBD1 (5 bases). The ends were cut back, 0 bases at V and 2 bases at J, with 11 bases in the middle. Germline assignment: CDR1 LNHNV and CDR2 YYDKDF (reference sequence). The CDR3 is made up of 15 amino acids. The CDR3 DNA sequence: TGTGCCACCAGCAGAGATCGGCAGGGTGCCTACGAGCAGTACTTC. Translated, it gives CATSRDRQGAYEQYF.

The CDR3 here is CASSEAGLKYF. CDR3 sequence (DNA): TGTGCCAGCAGTGAAGCCGGGTTGAAGTACTTC. This chain joins TRBV2 and TRBJ2-4, with unresolved D. The germline CDR1 and CDR2 sequences are SNHLY and FYNNEI. The CDR3 is 11 residues long. V was pared by 0 bases and J by 14 bases, with 8 bases between.

V gene TRBV20-1 combines with J gene TRBJ2-4; TRBD2 matches 8 bases. V gave up 3 bases and J gave up 0 bases; unmatched junction bases: 7. The CDR3 sequence is 16 residues long. The germline CDR1 and CDR2 sequences are DFQATT and SNEGSKA (reference sequence). The CDR3 here is CSARRGLAGAKNIQYF. The CDR3 region has the DNA TGCAGTGCTAGGCGCGGGCTAGCGGGAGCCAAAAACATTCAGTACTTC.

This clonotype has only a few counts. The gene calls are TRBV7-9 and TRBJ2-7, with D possibly being TRBD2 (5 bases). CDR3 size: 14 residues. Per germline, CDR1 SEHNR and CDR2 FQNEAQ (reference sequence). The V end was cut by 2 bases, the J end by 6 bases, with 14 bases between. The CDR3 reads CASSLIGGLAEQYF. As DNA, the CDR3 is TGTGCCAGCAGCTTAATAGGAGGTCTCGCCGAGCAGTACTTC. Supplemented by reference TRBV7-9 and TRBJ2-7, the full variable domain reads DTGVSQNPRHKITKRGQNVTFRCDPISEHNRLYWYRQTLGQGPEFLTYFQNEAQLEKSRLLSDRFSAERPKGSFSTLEIQRTEQGDSAMYLCASSLIGGLAEQYFGPGTRLTVT.

This clonotype was detected only a few times. The rearrangement uses TRBV11-3 and TRBJ2-5; no clear D gene. The CDR3 length is 16 residues. The V gene lost 5 bases and the J gene lost 0 bases, with 16 bases spanning the gap. Germline V gene data show CDR1 as SGHNT and CDR2 as YENEEA. Here the CDR3 reads CASSPLVGLYQETQYF. As DNA, the CDR3 is TGTGCCAGCAGCCCCCTAGTAGGGTTGTACCAAGAGACCCAGTACTTC.

The chain uses TRBV11-2 and TRBJ2-1; 7 nucleotides match TRBD2. CDR3 length: 17 residues. Germline trimming cut 5 bases from V and 3 bases from J; bases unmatched to any gene: 13. CDR1 is SGHAT, CDR2 FQNNGV, per germline. This CDR3 reads CASSPRRRAGVYNEQFF. The CDR3 DNA reads TGTGCCAGCAGCCCCCGCCGTAGGGCGGGAGTCTACAATGAGCAGTTCTTC.

The V and J genes are TRBV6-1 and TRBJ2-7, with D perhaps TRBD1 or TRBD2 (5 bases each). V was cut by 5 bases and J by 5 bases, with 13 bases left in between. From germline, CDR1 is MNHNS and CDR2 SASEGT. This CDR3 has 13 residues. The CDR3 coding sequence is TGTGCCAGCAGTCAGCCCGAGGGGAACGAGCAGTACTTC. Translation: CASSQPEGNEQYF.

This chain links TRBV7-9 with TRBJ1-1, with D unclear. V was trimmed by 4 bases and J by 4 bases, leaving 7 bases between them. Germline values: CDR1 SEHNR, CDR2 FQNEAQ (reference sequence). This CDR3 has 12 residues. CDR3 in DNA: TGTGCCAGCAGCTCTAAAGGCACTGAAGCTTTCTTT. Translating gives CASSSKGTEAFF.

The chain links TRBV12-3 or TRBV12-4 to TRBJ2-1; TRBD2 agrees at 8 bases. Germline trimming cut 2 bases from V and 8 bases from J; bases unmatched to any gene: 5. The CDR3 totals 14 residues. The CDR3 here is CASSLIGLAYEQFF. In DNA form, the CDR3 reads TGTGCCAGCAGTTTAATAGGACTAGCATATGAGCAGTTCTTC.

This clonotype was seen only a few times. The chain is built from TRBV7-8 and TRBJ2-5; D is uncertain. The CDR3 has 16 residues. From germline, CDR1 is SGHVS and CDR2 FQNEAQ. Trimming stripped 5 bases from V and 5 bases from J, with 21 bases between. This CDR3 is CASSPFGSVVAETQYF. The CDR3 DNA sequence: TGTGCCAGCAGCCCCTTTGGATCGGTGGTTGCGGAGACCCAGTACTTC. Drawing the rest from reference TRBV7-8 and TRBJ2-5, the complete variable domain is GAGVSQSPRYKVAKRGQDVALRCDPISGHVSLFWYQQALGQGPEFLTYFQNEAQLDKSGLPSDRFFAERPEGSVSTLKIQRTQQEDSAVYLCASSPFGSVVAETQYFGPGTRLLVL.